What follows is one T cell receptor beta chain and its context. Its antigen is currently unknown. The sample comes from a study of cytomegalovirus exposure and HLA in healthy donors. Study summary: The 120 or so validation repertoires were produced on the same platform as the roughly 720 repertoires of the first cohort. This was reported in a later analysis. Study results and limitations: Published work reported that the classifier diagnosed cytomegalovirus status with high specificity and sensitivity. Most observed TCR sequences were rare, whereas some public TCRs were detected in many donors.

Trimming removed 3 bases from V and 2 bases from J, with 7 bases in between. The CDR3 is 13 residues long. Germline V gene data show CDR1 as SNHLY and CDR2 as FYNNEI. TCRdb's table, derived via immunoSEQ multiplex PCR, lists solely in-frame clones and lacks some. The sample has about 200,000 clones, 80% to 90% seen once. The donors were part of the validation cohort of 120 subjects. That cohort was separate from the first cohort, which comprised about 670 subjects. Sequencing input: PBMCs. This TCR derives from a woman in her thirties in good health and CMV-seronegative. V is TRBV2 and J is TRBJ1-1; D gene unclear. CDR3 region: CASSEGENTEAFF. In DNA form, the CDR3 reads TGTGCCAGCAGTGAGGGCGAAAACACTGAAGCTTTCTTT.